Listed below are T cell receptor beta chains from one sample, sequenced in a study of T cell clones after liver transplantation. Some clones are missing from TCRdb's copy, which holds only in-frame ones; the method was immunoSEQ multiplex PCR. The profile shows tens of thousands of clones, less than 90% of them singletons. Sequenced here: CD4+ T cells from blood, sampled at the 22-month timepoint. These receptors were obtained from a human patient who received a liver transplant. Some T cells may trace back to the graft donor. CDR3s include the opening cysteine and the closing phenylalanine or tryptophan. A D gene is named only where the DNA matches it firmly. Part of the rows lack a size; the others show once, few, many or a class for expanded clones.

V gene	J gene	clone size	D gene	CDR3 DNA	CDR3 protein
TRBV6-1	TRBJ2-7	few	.	TGTGCCAGCACAGCCCGCCAGCCGACCTACGAGCAGTACTTC	CASTARQPTYEQYF
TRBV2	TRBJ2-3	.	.	TGTGCCAGCAGTGAAGCGGGCTTCTCAAACACAGATACGCAGTATTTT	CASSEAGFSNTDTQYF
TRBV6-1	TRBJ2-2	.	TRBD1	TGTGCCAGCAACCTAGGACAGGTTTCCCCCGGGGAGCTGTTTTTT	CASNLGQVSPGELFF
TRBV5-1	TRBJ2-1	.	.	TGCGCCAGCAGATCGGACCCAACGAACAATGAGCAGTTCTTC	CASRSDPTNNEQFF
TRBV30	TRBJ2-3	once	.	TGTGCCTGGAGACGAGATACGCAGTATTTT	CAWRRDTQYF
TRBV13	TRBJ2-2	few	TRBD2	TGTGCCAGCAGCTTAGCCCCGTTAGCGGGAGTGGGTACCGGGGAGCTGTTTTTT	CASSLAPLAGVGTGELFF
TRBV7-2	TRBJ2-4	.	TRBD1	TGTGCCAGCAGCTTGACAGGGAGTGGAAACATTCAGTACTTC	CASSLTGSGNIQYF
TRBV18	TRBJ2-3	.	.	TGTGCCAGCTCACCAATAGCTACCACAGATACGCAGTATTTT	CASSPIATTDTQYF
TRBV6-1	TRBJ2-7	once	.	TGTGCCAGCAGCCGACTGTCCTACGAGCAGTACTTC	CASSRLSYEQYF
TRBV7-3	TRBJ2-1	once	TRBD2	TGTGCCAGCAGCCCACTAGCGGGGGCGGGTAATGAGCAGTTCTTC	CASSPLAGAGNEQFF
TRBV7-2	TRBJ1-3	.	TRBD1	TGTGCCAGCAGCAGACAGGGGACTGGAAACACCATATATTTT	CASSRQGTGNTIYF
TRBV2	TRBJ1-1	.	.	TGTGCCAGCAGTGTCGTGACAGCGAACACTGAAGCTTTCTTT	CASSVVTANTEAFF
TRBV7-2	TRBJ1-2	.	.	TGTGCCAGCAGCTTAGAGTGGTCGGGATTTCACTATGGCTACACCTTC	CASSLEWSGFHYGYTF
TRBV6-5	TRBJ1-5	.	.	TGTGCCAGCAGGAGGGACCGAAATCAGCCCCAGCATTTT	CASRRDRNQPQHF
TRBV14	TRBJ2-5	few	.	TGTGCCAGCAGCCAAGATTCCCAGGGGGAGACCCAGTACTTC	CASSQDSQGETQYF
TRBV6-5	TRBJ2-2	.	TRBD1	TGTGCCAGCAGGCGACAGGGGAACGCCGGGGAGCTGTTTTTT	CASRRQGNAGELFF
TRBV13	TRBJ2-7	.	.	TGTGCCAGCAGCTCCATCATGGGGGTCTACGAGCAGTACTTC	CASSSIMGVYEQYF
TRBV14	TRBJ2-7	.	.	TGTGCCAGCAGCCAAGAATGGGGGCTAGGATACGAGCAGTACTTC	CASSQEWGLGYEQYF
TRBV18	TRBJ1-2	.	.	TGTGCCAGCTCACCACCGGGGGGGCACTACACCTTC	CASSPPGGHYTF
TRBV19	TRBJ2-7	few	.	TGTGCCAGTAGTATAGGTTGGCAGGGCAACGAGCAGTACTTC	CASSIGWQGNEQYF
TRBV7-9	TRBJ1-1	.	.	TGTGCCAGCAGCTTAGGGGTAGGGGGGAACACTGAAGCTTTCTTT	CASSLGVGGNTEAFF
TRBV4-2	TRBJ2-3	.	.	TGTGCCAGCAGCCAAGTCCGATACAGGGACTCCACAGATACGCAGTATTTT	CASSQVRYRDSTDTQYF
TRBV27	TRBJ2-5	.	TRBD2	TGTGCCAGCAGCCGATTCTTAGCGGGCGTGGTGGAGACCCAGTACTTC	CASSRFLAGVVETQYF
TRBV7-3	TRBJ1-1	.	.	TGTGCCAGTAGCTTACTGAGCGGGAGTTCTGAAGCTTTCTTT	CASSLLSGSSEAFF
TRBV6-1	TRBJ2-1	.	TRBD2	TGTGCCAGCAGTGTTTTCGGGACTAGTCACAATGAGCAGTTCTTC	CASSVFGTSHNEQFF
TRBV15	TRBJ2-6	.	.	TGTGCCACCAGCAGTTGGGGGGCCAACGTCCTGACTTTC	CATSSWGANVLTF
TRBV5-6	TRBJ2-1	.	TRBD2	TGTGCCAGCAGGTCCGGGACTAGCGGGAGGACGGTTCGGGTAGAGCAGTTCTTC	CASRSGTSGRTVRVEQFF
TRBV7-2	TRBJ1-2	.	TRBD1	TGTGCCAGCAGCTTAGGACAGGGCGCTTACTATGGCTACACCTTC	CASSLGQGAYYGYTF
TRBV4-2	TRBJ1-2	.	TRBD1	TGTGCCAGCAGCCGTGAGAATTTGGACAGGACCTACTATGGCTACACCTTC	CASSRENLDRTYYGYTF
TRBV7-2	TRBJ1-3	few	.	TGTGCCAGCAGCTTAGCATCAGGGTCAGGAAACACCATATATTTT	CASSLASGSGNTIYF
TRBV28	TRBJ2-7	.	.	TGTGCCAGTATGGGGGGCGGTCAGAAAAACTACGAGCAGTACTTC	CASMGGGQKNYEQYF
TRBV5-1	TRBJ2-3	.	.	TGCGCCAGCAGCCCTCTCGTTCAAAGCAACACAGATACGCAGTATTTT	CASSPLVQSNTDTQYF
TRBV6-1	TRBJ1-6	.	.	TGTGCCAGCAGTGAAGAAGGGACCTATAATTCACCCCTCCACTTT	CASSEEGTYNSPLHF
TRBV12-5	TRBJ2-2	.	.	TGTGCTAGTGGTGGTATAGAGAGCGCCGGGGAGCTGTTTTTT	CASGGIESAGELFF
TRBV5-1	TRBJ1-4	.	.	TGCGCCAGCAGCCCGCGGACAGACCCTAATGAAAAACTGTTTTTT	CASSPRTDPNEKLFF
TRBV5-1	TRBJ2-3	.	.	TGCGCCAGCCAGGGACAACCTAGCACAGATACGCAGTATTTT	CASQGQPSTDTQYF
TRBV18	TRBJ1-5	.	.	TGTGCCAGCTCACTAACCGGGACCCCCAATCAGCCCCAGCATTTT	CASSLTGTPNQPQHF
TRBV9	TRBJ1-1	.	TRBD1	TGTGCCAGCAGCGTAGTCCCGGGGTCAGGGGGGAAAGCTTTCTTT	CASSVVPGSGGKAFF
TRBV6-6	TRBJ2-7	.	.	TGTGCCAGCAGTCCTCTGTGGGAGCAGTACTTC	CASSPLWEQYF
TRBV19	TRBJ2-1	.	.	TGTGCCAGTCGGAAGGGAGCAGGAGTCCCCAATGAGCAGTTCTTC	CASRKGAGVPNEQFF
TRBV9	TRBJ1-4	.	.	TGTGCCAGCAGCCCCCGGGCCCAGGGATTAAATGAAAAACTGTTTTTT	CASSPRAQGLNEKLFF
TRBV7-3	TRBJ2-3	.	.	TGTGCCAGCAGCTTACAGCTCACAGATACGCAGTATTTT	CASSLQLTDTQYF
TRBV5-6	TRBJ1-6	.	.	TGTGCCAGCAGCTTGCGAGTAACGGGCGGTTCACCCCTCCACTTT	CASSLRVTGGSPLHF
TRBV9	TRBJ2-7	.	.	TGTGCCAGCAGCGCTGACGGACCTCGTCGAGAGCAGTACTTC	CASSADGPRREQYF
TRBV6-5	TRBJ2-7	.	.	TGTGCCAGCGGACTTAAGGCCTACGAGCAGTACTTC	CASGLKAYEQYF
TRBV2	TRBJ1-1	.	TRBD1	TGTGCCAGCAGTGGTGGACAGGGAATGTCTCGGACTGAAGCTTTCTTT	CASSGGQGMSRTEAFF
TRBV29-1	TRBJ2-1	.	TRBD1	TGCAGCGCCAAAGACAGGGGTCGCAGCAATGAGCAGTTCTTC	CSAKDRGRSNEQFF